These T cell receptor beta chains were read from a single sample in a study of control samples from healthy donors and cancer patients. Produced via immunoSEQ multiplex PCR; TCRdb's table is partial and in-frame only. The sample yields 150,000 to 200,000 clones, roughly 90% seen once. The sequenced material came from blood. The receptors here all came from a man between 25 and 39 years old in good health. Each CDR3 is given with its conserved first and last residue. Fields, in order: V gene, J gene, CDR3 length, clone size, D gene, CDR3 DNA, CDR3 protein. A D gene is named only where the DNA matches it firmly. A row's size may be missing; if present it is once, few, many or a size class.

v_call: TRBV9; j_call: TRBJ2-5; cdr3_length: 16; clone_size: -; d_call: -; cdr3_nt: TGTGCCAGCAGCGTAGACTTCGGGCGGGCAGAAGAGACCCAGTACTTC; cdr3_aa: CASSVDFGRAEETQYF
v_call: TRBV4-3; j_call: TRBJ2-7; cdr3_length: 18; clone_size: -; d_call: -; cdr3_nt: TGCGCCAGCAGCTCCTCCTATGGGATCAACTCAAACTTCTACGAGCAGTACTTC; cdr3_aa: CASSSSYGINSNFYEQYF
v_call: TRBV2; j_call: TRBJ1-2; cdr3_length: 12; clone_size: -; d_call: -; cdr3_nt: TGTGCCAGCTTAGGGCCAGGGAAGGGCTACACCTTC; cdr3_aa: CASLGPGKGYTF
v_call: TRBV27; j_call: TRBJ2-1; cdr3_length: 15; clone_size: -; d_call: TRBD2; cdr3_nt: TGTGCCAGCAGCCCCCGACTAGCAGAGTACAATGAGCAGTTCTTC; cdr3_aa: CASSPRLAEYNEQFF
v_call: TRBV4-2; j_call: TRBJ2-3; cdr3_length: 15; clone_size: -; d_call: TRBD2; cdr3_nt: TGTGCCAGCACCCCCGGGGGGGGAGAGACAGATACGCAGTATTTT; cdr3_aa: CASTPGGGETDTQYF
v_call: TRBV6-2/TRBV6-3; j_call: TRBJ2-4; cdr3_length: 16; clone_size: -; d_call: TRBD1; cdr3_nt: TGTGCCAGCAGTTCTACAGGGGCTATAGCCAAAAACATTCAGTACTTC; cdr3_aa: CASSSTGAIAKNIQYF
v_call: TRBV7-2; j_call: TRBJ1-2; cdr3_length: 15; clone_size: -; d_call: -; cdr3_nt: TGTGCCAGCAGCTCGATTCGGACAGCCAACTATGGCTACACCTTC; cdr3_aa: CASSSIRTANYGYTF
v_call: TRBV9; j_call: TRBJ1-4; cdr3_length: 15; clone_size: -; d_call: -; cdr3_nt: TGTGCCAGCAGCCCAATGGGGGCAACTAATGAAAAACTGTTTTTT; cdr3_aa: CASSPMGATNEKLFF
v_call: TRBV6-1; j_call: TRBJ1-6; cdr3_length: 16; clone_size: -; d_call: -; cdr3_nt: TGTGCCAGCAGTGAAGCAGGACCAGCCTATAATTCACCCCTCCACTTT; cdr3_aa: CASSEAGPAYNSPLHF
v_call: TRBV27; j_call: TRBJ2-3; cdr3_length: 18; clone_size: -; d_call: TRBD1; cdr3_nt: TGTGCCAGCAGAGGATACAGGGGTAAAGTTGAAGAGACAGATACGCAGTATTTT; cdr3_aa: CASRGYRGKVEETDTQYF
v_call: TRBV6-5; j_call: TRBJ2-5; cdr3_length: 12; clone_size: -; d_call: -; cdr3_nt: TGTGCCAGCACCTGGACAGCAGAGACCCAGTACTTC; cdr3_aa: CASTWTAETQYF
v_call: TRBV5-1; j_call: TRBJ2-2; cdr3_length: 13; clone_size: -; d_call: TRBD2; cdr3_nt: TGCGCCAGCACGGGGGGGAACACCGGGGAGCTGTTTTTT; cdr3_aa: CASTGGNTGELFF
v_call: TRBV27; j_call: TRBJ1-1; cdr3_length: 14; clone_size: -; d_call: -; cdr3_nt: TGTGCCAGCAGGCAATCCCAGGGAATATATGAAGCTTTCTTT; cdr3_aa: CASRQSQGIYEAFF
v_call: TRBV19; j_call: TRBJ2-7; cdr3_length: 14; clone_size: -; d_call: TRBD1; cdr3_nt: TGTGCCAGTAGTATAGGGACAGGGGCCTACGAGCAGTACTTC; cdr3_aa: CASSIGTGAYEQYF
v_call: TRBV7-8; j_call: TRBJ1-2; cdr3_length: 14; clone_size: -; d_call: TRBD1; cdr3_nt: TGTGCCAGCAGCCAGGGGGGTAGGGCCCATGGCTACACCTTC; cdr3_aa: CASSQGGRAHGYTF
v_call: TRBV7-2; j_call: TRBJ2-2; cdr3_length: 12; clone_size: few; d_call: -; cdr3_nt: TGTGCCAGCAGCTTCCCGGCCGGGGAGCTGTTTTTT; cdr3_aa: CASSFPAGELFF
v_call: TRBV4-3; j_call: TRBJ2-7; cdr3_length: 14; clone_size: -; d_call: TRBD2; cdr3_nt: TGCGCCAGCAGCCAAGTAGCGGGTGAATACGAGCAGTACTTC; cdr3_aa: CASSQVAGEYEQYF
v_call: TRBV11-2; j_call: TRBJ2-5; cdr3_length: 15; clone_size: -; d_call: TRBD2; cdr3_nt: TGTGCCAGCAGCTTAGTCGTAGCGGGGGGGGAGACCCAGTACTTC; cdr3_aa: CASSLVVAGGETQYF
v_call: TRBV5-4; j_call: TRBJ1-2; cdr3_length: 15; clone_size: -; d_call: -; cdr3_nt: TGTGCCAGCAGCTGGTGGGGCCTAGGTAACTATGGCTACACCTTC; cdr3_aa: CASSWWGLGNYGYTF
v_call: TRBV6-4; j_call: TRBJ1-2; cdr3_length: 14; clone_size: -; d_call: TRBD1; cdr3_nt: TGTGCCAGCAGTCCGCAGGGGGGCGGTTCTGGCTACACCTTC; cdr3_aa: CASSPQGGGSGYTF
v_call: TRBV9; j_call: TRBJ1-1; cdr3_length: 15; clone_size: -; d_call: TRBD1; cdr3_nt: TGTGCCAGCAGCTCCGGACAGGGCGGCGACACTGAAGCTTTCTTT; cdr3_aa: CASSSGQGGDTEAFF
v_call: TRBV6-1; j_call: TRBJ1-2; cdr3_length: 16; clone_size: -; d_call: -; cdr3_nt: TGTGCCAGCAGTGGGGGGACCTCATTGGTCTATGGAGGCTACACCTTC; cdr3_aa: CASSGGTSLVYGGYTF
v_call: TRBV2; j_call: TRBJ1-1; cdr3_length: 11; clone_size: -; d_call: -; cdr3_nt: TGTGCCAGCGGGGGGGGCTCTGAAGCTTTCTTT; cdr3_aa: CASGGGSEAFF
v_call: TRBV5-1; j_call: TRBJ2-7; cdr3_length: 14; clone_size: -; d_call: -; cdr3_nt: TGCGCCAGCAGCTTGTCTGGTTGGACGAACGAGCAGTACTTC; cdr3_aa: CASSLSGWTNEQYF
v_call: TRBV2; j_call: TRBJ2-1; cdr3_length: 17; clone_size: once; d_call: -; cdr3_nt: TGTGCCAGCAGTATTAATCTGGGCGGGACGGGGGCATCGGAGCAGTTCTTC; cdr3_aa: CASSINLGGTGASEQFF
v_call: TRBV9; j_call: TRBJ1-4; cdr3_length: 15; clone_size: -; d_call: TRBD1; cdr3_nt: TGTGCCAGCAGCCGTTTGACAGGGGGCGGAGAAAAACTGTTTTTT; cdr3_aa: CASSRLTGGGEKLFF
v_call: TRBV11-2; j_call: TRBJ2-3; cdr3_length: 16; clone_size: -; d_call: -; cdr3_nt: TGTGCCAGCAGCCCCCCCCTATACAAGACCACAGATACGCAGTATTTT; cdr3_aa: CASSPPLYKTTDTQYF
v_call: TRBV7-6; j_call: TRBJ1-3; cdr3_length: 18; clone_size: -; d_call: TRBD1; cdr3_nt: TGTGCCAGCAGCCCTCTGGGCAGGGGGGATATCTCTGGAAACACCATATATTTT; cdr3_aa: CASSPLGRGDISGNTIYF
v_call: TRBV5-1; j_call: TRBJ2-1; cdr3_length: 13; clone_size: -; d_call: -; cdr3_nt: TGCGCCAGCAGCTTGTATGGGGATCGTGAGCAGTTCTTC; cdr3_aa: CASSLYGDREQFF
v_call: TRBV27; j_call: TRBJ2-2; cdr3_length: 19; clone_size: once; d_call: TRBD2; cdr3_nt: TGTGCCAGCAGTTTAATCGCTGGGGGTAGCGGGAGATCGACCGGGGAGCTGTTTTTT; cdr3_aa: CASSLIAGGSGRSTGELFF
v_call: TRBV29-1; j_call: TRBJ1-5; cdr3_length: 13; clone_size: -; d_call: -; cdr3_nt: TGCAGCGTTGCGGCGACAAACAATCAGCCCCAGCATTTT; cdr3_aa: CSVAATNNQPQHF
v_call: TRBV7-2; j_call: TRBJ1-4; cdr3_length: 15; clone_size: -; d_call: TRBD1; cdr3_nt: TGTGCCAGCAGCCAGGCAGGGGGGAGAGGGGAAAAACTGTTTTTT; cdr3_aa: CASSQAGGRGEKLFF
v_call: TRBV12-3/TRBV12-4; j_call: TRBJ2-5; cdr3_length: 13; clone_size: -; d_call: -; cdr3_nt: TGTGCCAGCAGGTTCGGCCAGCAAGAGACCCAGTACTTC; cdr3_aa: CASRFGQQETQYF
v_call: TRBV7-3; j_call: TRBJ2-1; cdr3_length: 15; clone_size: -; d_call: TRBD1; cdr3_nt: TGTGCCAGCAGCTCCGGGACAGGGATCGGCAATGAGCAGTTCTTC; cdr3_aa: CASSSGTGIGNEQFF
v_call: TRBV5-6; j_call: TRBJ2-1; cdr3_length: 16; clone_size: -; d_call: TRBD2; cdr3_nt: TGTGCCAGCAGCTTTGCAGCGGGGATCTCCTACAATGAGCAGTTCTTC; cdr3_aa: CASSFAAGISYNEQFF
v_call: TRBV2; j_call: TRBJ2-5; cdr3_length: 11; clone_size: once; d_call: -; cdr3_nt: TGTGCCAGAACGGACCAAGAGACCCAGTACTTC; cdr3_aa: CARTDQETQYF
v_call: TRBV6-2/TRBV6-3; j_call: TRBJ2-1; cdr3_length: 15; clone_size: -; d_call: -; cdr3_nt: TGTGCCAGCAGTCGCTATCGGGACTCACCCAATGAGCAGTTCTTC; cdr3_aa: CASSRYRDSPNEQFF
v_call: TRBV5-5; j_call: TRBJ2-1; cdr3_length: 13; clone_size: once; d_call: -; cdr3_nt: TGTGCCAGCAGCTTCGGTAGGCAGAGTGAGCAGTTCTTC; cdr3_aa: CASSFGRQSEQFF
v_call: TRBV15; j_call: TRBJ1-5; cdr3_length: 14; clone_size: -; d_call: -; cdr3_nt: TGTGCCACCAGCAGAGATGGGTCGGTACAGCCCCAGCATTTT; cdr3_aa: CATSRDGSVQPQHF
v_call: TRBV11-2; j_call: TRBJ2-2; cdr3_length: 16; clone_size: -; d_call: TRBD1; cdr3_nt: TGTGCCAGCAGCTTGGCCGGGACAGGGAGCACCGGGGAGCTGTTTTTT; cdr3_aa: CASSLAGTGSTGELFF
v_call: TRBV5-1; j_call: TRBJ2-3; cdr3_length: 15; clone_size: -; d_call: -; cdr3_nt: TGCGCCAGCAGCTTGGCCGGGGCGGATTCAGATACGCAGTATTTT; cdr3_aa: CASSLAGADSDTQYF
v_call: TRBV28; j_call: TRBJ2-1; cdr3_length: 15; clone_size: -; d_call: TRBD2; cdr3_nt: TGTGCCAGCAGTTATCTAGCGGGAGGTGGTAATGAGCAGTTCTTC; cdr3_aa: CASSYLAGGGNEQFF
v_call: TRBV4-3; j_call: TRBJ2-6; cdr3_length: 16; clone_size: -; d_call: -; cdr3_nt: TGCGCCAGCAGCCAAGCCGGGGGCGCTGGGGCCAACGTCCTGACTTTC; cdr3_aa: CASSQAGGAGANVLTF
v_call: TRBV28; j_call: TRBJ2-7; cdr3_length: 14; clone_size: once; d_call: TRBD1; cdr3_nt: TGTGCCAGCAGTTCCGGACAGGGATCCCACGAGCAGTACTTC; cdr3_aa: CASSSGQGSHEQYF
v_call: TRBV14; j_call: TRBJ2-2; cdr3_length: 16; clone_size: few; d_call: TRBD2; cdr3_nt: TGTGCCAGCAGCCAACTAGCGGGGGGGCCCGTCGGGGAGCTGTTTTTT; cdr3_aa: CASSQLAGGPVGELFF
v_call: TRBV21-1; j_call: TRBJ2-7; cdr3_length: 13; clone_size: -; d_call: -; cdr3_nt: TGTGCCAGCAGGACTAGCTCGTCCTACGAGCAGTACTTC; cdr3_aa: CASRTSSSYEQYF
v_call: TRBV18; j_call: TRBJ1-6; cdr3_length: 16; clone_size: -; d_call: -; cdr3_nt: TGTGCCAGCTCTCCCGACCTTACCTCCTATAATTCACCCCTCCACTTT; cdr3_aa: CASSPDLTSYNSPLHF
v_call: TRBV6-1; j_call: TRBJ1-2; cdr3_length: 15; clone_size: -; d_call: -; cdr3_nt: TGTGCCAGCAGTGACCATTCCGGGTCTAGGACGGGCTACACCTTC; cdr3_aa: CASSDHSGSRTGYTF
v_call: TRBV11-2; j_call: TRBJ2-1; cdr3_length: 15; clone_size: -; d_call: -; cdr3_nt: TGTGCCAGCAGCCCCCGGAGGGGAGGAGGGAATGAGCAGTTCTTC; cdr3_aa: CASSPRRGGGNEQFF
v_call: TRBV6-5; j_call: TRBJ2-1; cdr3_length: 13; clone_size: -; d_call: TRBD1; cdr3_nt: TGTGCCAGCTCGGGACAGGGAAGGGGTGAGCAGTTCTTC; cdr3_aa: CASSGQGRGEQFF
v_call: TRBV6-2/TRBV6-3; j_call: TRBJ1-5; cdr3_length: 14; clone_size: -; d_call: -; cdr3_nt: TGTGCCAGCAGTTATACTGGCAGCAATCAGCCCCAGCATTTT; cdr3_aa: CASSYTGSNQPQHF
v_call: TRBV28; j_call: TRBJ1-5; cdr3_length: 14; clone_size: -; d_call: -; cdr3_nt: TGTGCCAGCAGTGAGGCCCTTAGCAATCAGCCCCAGCATTTT; cdr3_aa: CASSEALSNQPQHF
v_call: TRBV28; j_call: TRBJ1-2; cdr3_length: 13; clone_size: -; d_call: -; cdr3_nt: TGTGCCAGCAGTTTAGGGTGGACCTATGGCTACACCTTC; cdr3_aa: CASSLGWTYGYTF
v_call: TRBV13; j_call: TRBJ2-3; cdr3_length: 16; clone_size: -; d_call: TRBD2; cdr3_nt: TGTGCCAGCAGTTCGTTACTAGCGGGGCGCACAGATACGCAGTATTTT; cdr3_aa: CASSSLLAGRTDTQYF
v_call: TRBV12-3/TRBV12-4; j_call: TRBJ2-7; cdr3_length: 12; clone_size: -; d_call: TRBD2; cdr3_nt: TGTGCCAGCTCTAGCGGGATCTACGAGCAGTACTTC; cdr3_aa: CASSSGIYEQYF
v_call: TRBV20-1; j_call: TRBJ2-1; cdr3_length: 13; clone_size: -; d_call: -; cdr3_nt: TGCAGTGCTAGTAACGGGGGCTACAATGAGCAGTTCTTC; cdr3_aa: CSASNGGYNEQFF
v_call: TRBV11-3; j_call: TRBJ2-2; cdr3_length: 14; clone_size: -; d_call: -; cdr3_nt: TGTGCCAGCAGCCCAATCGGGTCACATGGGGAGCTGTTTTTT; cdr3_aa: CASSPIGSHGELFF
v_call: TRBV5-4; j_call: TRBJ2-7; cdr3_length: 14; clone_size: -; d_call: TRBD1; cdr3_nt: TGTGCCAGCAGCCCTGGGACAGCAGACTACGAGCAGTACTTC; cdr3_aa: CASSPGTADYEQYF
v_call: TRBV7-9; j_call: TRBJ2-3; cdr3_length: 14; clone_size: -; d_call: -; cdr3_nt: TGTGCCAGCAGCTGGGCCAGTTATACAGATACGCAGTATTTT; cdr3_aa: CASSWASYTDTQYF